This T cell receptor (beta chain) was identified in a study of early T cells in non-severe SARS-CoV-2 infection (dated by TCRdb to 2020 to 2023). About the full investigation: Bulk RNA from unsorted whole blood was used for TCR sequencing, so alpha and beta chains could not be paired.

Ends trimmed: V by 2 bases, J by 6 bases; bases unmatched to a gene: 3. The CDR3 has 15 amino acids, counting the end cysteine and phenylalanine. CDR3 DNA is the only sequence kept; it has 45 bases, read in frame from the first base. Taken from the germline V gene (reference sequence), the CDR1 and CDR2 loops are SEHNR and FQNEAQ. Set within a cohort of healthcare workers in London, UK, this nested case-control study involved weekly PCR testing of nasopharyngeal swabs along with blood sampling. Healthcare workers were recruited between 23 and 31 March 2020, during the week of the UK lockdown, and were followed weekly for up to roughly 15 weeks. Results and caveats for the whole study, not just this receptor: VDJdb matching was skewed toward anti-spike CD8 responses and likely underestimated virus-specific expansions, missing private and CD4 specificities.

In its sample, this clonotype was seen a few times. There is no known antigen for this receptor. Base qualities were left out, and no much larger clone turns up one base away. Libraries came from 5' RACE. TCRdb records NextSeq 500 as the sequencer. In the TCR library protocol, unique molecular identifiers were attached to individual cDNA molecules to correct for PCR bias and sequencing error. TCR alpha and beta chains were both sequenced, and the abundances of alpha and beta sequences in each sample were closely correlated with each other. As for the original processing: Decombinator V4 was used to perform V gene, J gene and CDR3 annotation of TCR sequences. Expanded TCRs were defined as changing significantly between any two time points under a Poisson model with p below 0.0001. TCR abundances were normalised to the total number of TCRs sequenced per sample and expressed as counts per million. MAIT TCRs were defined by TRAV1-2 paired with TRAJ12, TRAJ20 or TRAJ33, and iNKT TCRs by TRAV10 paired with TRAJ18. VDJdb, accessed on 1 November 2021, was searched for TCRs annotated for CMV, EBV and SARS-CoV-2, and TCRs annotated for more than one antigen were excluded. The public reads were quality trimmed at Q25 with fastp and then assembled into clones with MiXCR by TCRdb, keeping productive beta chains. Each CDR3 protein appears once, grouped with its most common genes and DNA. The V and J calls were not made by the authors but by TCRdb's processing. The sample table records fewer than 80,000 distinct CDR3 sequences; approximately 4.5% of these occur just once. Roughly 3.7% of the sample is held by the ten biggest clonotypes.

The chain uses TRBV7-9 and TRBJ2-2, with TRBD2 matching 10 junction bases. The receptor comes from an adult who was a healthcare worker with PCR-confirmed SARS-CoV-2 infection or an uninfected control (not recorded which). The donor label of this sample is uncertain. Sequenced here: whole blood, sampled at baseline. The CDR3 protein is CASSLLAGAAGELFF. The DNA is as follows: TGTGCCAGCAGCTTACTAGCGGGGGCCGCCGGGGAGCTGTTTTTT.